Reported below is one TCR beta chain. Its target is unknown. The germline CDR1 and CDR2 sequences are KGHSH and LQKENI. The junction had 9 bases not matched to a gene; V was cut back by 3 bases and J by 5 bases. This CDR3 contains 17 residues. This sample is drawn from a study of cytomegalovirus exposure and HLA in healthy donors. Study-wide findings and caveats: By HLA locus, TCR association rates varied in a later analysis, with DRB1 showing the most and HLA-C the fewest. Most TCR sequences showed up rarely, but some public TCRs showed up in many donors.

Donors likely had unrecorded immune exposures despite being nominally healthy when sampled. A multiplex PCR was run with 60 Vbeta primers and 13 Jbeta primers. TCRdb's table, derived via immunoSEQ multiplex PCR, lists solely in-frame clones and lacks some. There are 90,000 to 110,000 clones in the sample; approximately 80% occur only once, and around 5.1% lies in the top ten. The chain carries TRBV18 and TRBJ2-5, with 13 bases identical to TRBD2. This TCR was sampled from a male donor in good health and CMV-seronegative. Input material: PBMCs. The CDR3 nucleotides read TGTGCCAGCTCACCGGGGACTAGCGGGAACCTTTTGGAGACCCAGTACTTC. Amino acid sequence: CASSPGTSGNLLETQYF.